This TCR beta chain was found in a study of OX40 agonist ivuxolimab in advanced cancers. For the study at large: Prior anti-PD-1, anti-PD-L1 or anti-CTLA-4 therapy did not bar entry, and approximately 40% had some. Three patients got partial responses; one had hepatocellular carcinoma and two had cutaneous melanoma.

Libraries were prepared by immunoSEQ multiplex PCR; TCRdb keeps only in-frame clonotypes and omits some of them. Of some 58,000 clones listed, about 90% are singletons. Blood sampling was done at baseline, cycle 4 day 1, and cycle 7 day 1. CDR3 length equals 13 residues. Germline-derived CDR1 and CDR2 are SQVTM and ANQGSEA. Trimming pared 4 bases from V and 4 bases from J, leaving 10 bases between. General study results and limits: More expanded clones were found, on average, in CD8+ than in CD4+ T cells.

The count of this clone is one. Antigen unknown. The sequencing here drew on CD4+ or CD8+ T cells sorted from blood, taken in a trial of the OX40 agonist ivuxolimab. The genes are TRBV29-1 and TRBJ2-2; tentative D call: TRBD2 (5 bases). This clonotype was sampled from an adult with an advanced solid tumor such as melanoma, head and neck, liver or kidney cancer. CDR3 residues: CSVGGIPTGELFF. Here the CDR3 DNA reads TGCAGCGTTGGAGGGATTCCCACCGGGGAGCTGTTTTTT.